This T cell receptor beta chain was identified in a study of graft-versus-host responses after intestinal transplantation. Study-level information: Anti-thymocyte globulin induction was given to all recipients, followed by tacrolimus and steroids for around 3 years. General study points: Across patients carrying graft-donor T cell macrochimerism, allografts held high graft-versus-host to host-versus-graft clonal ratios. Recipient marrow contained GvH clones, some of which appeared first in ileum or blood.

This clone was observed a single time. Its antigen is currently unknown. The length of the CDR3 is 21 residues. With 1 base clipped from V and 0 bases from J, the junction kept 9 bases outside the gene matches. Germline V gives CDR1 MDHEN, CDR2 SYDVKM. Here immunoSEQ multiplex PCR was the method, and the copy in TCRdb shows in-frame clones only, minus some. The sample includes roughly 100,000 clones, more than 75% of them seen just once. This TCR was sampled from a human donor who received an intestinal transplant. The rearrangement uses TRBV28 and TRBJ2-1, with 16 bases that match TRBD2. Specimen: unstimulated CD4+ T cells sorted from spleen or lymph node cells, collected before intestinal transplant. CDR3 sequence (DNA): TGTGCCAGCAGTTTATCCTTGGGACTAGCGGGAGGGCTGAGCTCCTACAATGAGCAGTTCTTC. It specifies CASSLSLGLAGGLSSYNEQFF.